This T cell receptor beta chain was found in a study of cytomegalovirus exposure and HLA in healthy donors. The length of the CDR3 is 14 residues. Trimming took off 0 bases at V and 3 bases at J, with 9 bases between the two ends. Germline V gives CDR1 SGDLS, CDR2 YYNGEE. The primer mix had 60 Vbeta and 13 Jbeta primers. Profiled with immunoSEQ multiplex PCR; TCRdb holds only in-frame clones, not every one. The table lists approximately 220,000 clones, around 80% of them singletons. The rearrangement joins TRBV9 to TRBJ1-2, with a tentative D call TRBD1 (5 bases). The source is a man aged 35 to 55 in good health and CMV-seropositive. Sequenced sample: PBMCs. Written as DNA, the CDR3 is TGTGCCAGCAGCGTAGTCGGGGGGGACTATGGCTACACCTTC. As protein: CASSVVGGDYGYTF.